The next 23 T cell receptor beta chains were all read from a single sample in a study of blood T cell repertoires in COVID-19. Using immunoSEQ multiplex PCR, the repertoire was profiled, and TCRdb retains in-frame clones only, with some absent. The sample contains about 120,000 clones, over 75% of which appear only once. What was sequenced was peripheral blood. Receptors originate from an elderly man with acute or convalescent COVID-19.

The chain is built from TRBV6-6 and TRBJ1-1, with a tentative D call TRBD1 (5 bases). V lost 8 bases, J lost 0 bases, and 13 bases lay in between. Germline assignment: CDR1 MNHNY and CDR2 SVGAGI (reference sequence). This CDR3 spans 14 amino acids. The CDR3 sequence is CASRLGAVNTEAFF. CDR3 bases: TGTGCCAGCCGACTTGGGGCAGTGAACACTGAAGCTTTCTTT.

The chain recombines TRBV4-2 with TRBJ2-3; D might be TRBD2 (6 bases). The CDR3 consists of 15 residues. V was shortened by 2 bases and J by 0 bases, with 9 bases between the two germline ends. The V gene's germline CDR1 is LGHNA and CDR2 YNFKEQ. CDR3 bases: TGTGCCAGCAGCCAACAACTAGCAAGCACAGATACGCAGTATTTT. Translated: CASSQQLASTDTQYF.

The chain couples TRBV9 to TRBJ1-4; D unresolved. Trimming took off 3 bases at V and 2 bases at J, with 11 bases between the two ends. The CDR3 extends over 15 amino acids. Germline V gene sequence: CDR1 SGDLS, CDR2 YYNGEE. The CDR3: CASSADFGTNEKLFF. DNA for the CDR3: TGTGCCAGCAGCGCCGACTTCGGGACTAATGAAAAACTGTTTTTT.

The chain uses TRBV12-3 or TRBV12-4 and TRBJ1-6, with D hard to call. Deletions cut 3 bases from V and 7 bases from J, with 4 bases between. The CDR3 sequence is 12 residues long. Here the CDR3 reads CASSFQNSPLHF. The CDR3 bases are TGTGCCAGCAGTTTCCAAAATTCACCCCTCCACTTT.

The CDR3 here is CASSMGLAGGDTQYF. DNA of the CDR3: TGTGCCAGTAGTATGGGACTAGCGGGAGGAGATACGCAGTATTTT. The J gene is TRBJ2-3, the V gene TRBV19, with 15 nucleotides matching TRBD2. In germline, CDR1 is LNHDA, CDR2 SQIVND (reference sequence). This CDR3 has 15 amino acids. After removal of 3 bases from V and 5 bases from J, the junction contained 0 bases not matched to a gene. Full variable domain (rest looked up from reference TRBV19 and TRBJ2-3): DGGITQSPKYLFRKEGQNVTLSCEQNLNHDAMYWYRQDPGQGLRLIYYSQIVNDFQKGDIAEGYSVSREKKESFPLTVTSAQKNPTAFYLCASSMGLAGGDTQYFGPGTRLTVL.

About this clone itself: One end of the junction does not line up with germline, which may come from a read error. This chain links TRBV7-7 with TRBJ1-3; tentatively, D is TRBD1 (5 bases). The CDR3 covers 17 residues. Germline CDR1 SSHAT, CDR2 FNYEAQ (reference sequence). In DNA form, the CDR3 reads TGTGCTAGCAGGGAATGGGGCCAGGGCCCCTCTGGAAACACCATATATTTT. This gives the protein CASREWGQGPSGNTIYF.

CDR3 protein: CASSRGTMGSGNTEAFF. The DNA of the CDR3 is TGTGCCAGCTCACGGGGGACAATGGGGTCGGGAAACACTGAAGCTTTCTTT. The chain links TRBV18 to TRBJ1-1; possibly TRBD1 for D (6 bases). V dropped 4 bases and J dropped 2 bases, with 20 bases sitting between them. CDR1 is KGHSH, CDR2 LQKENI, per germline. The CDR3 contains 17 residues.

This chain uses TRBV5-1 with TRBJ2-5, with TRBD2 matching over 11 bases. CDR3 length: 14 residues. The germline V gene has CDR1 SGHRS and CDR2 YFSETQ. V dropped 0 bases and J dropped 5; count of bases not matched to a gene: 0. The CDR3, as DNA: TGCGCCAGCAGCTTGGGGACTAGCGGGGAGACCCAGTACTTC. This sequence encodes CASSLGTSGETQYF. The full variable domain, its missing parts supplied by reference TRBV5-1 and TRBJ2-5, is KAGVTQTPRYLIKTRGQQVTLSCSPISGHRSVSWYQQTPGQGLQFLFEYFSETQRNKGNFPGRFSGRQFSNSRSEMNVSTLELGDSALYLCASSLGTSGETQYFGPGTRLLVL.

The rearrangement links TRBV30 to TRBJ1-5; TRBD1 might be the D (6 bases). The germline CDR1 and CDR2 sequences are GTSNPN and SVGIG (reference sequence). CDR3 size: 13 residues. Deletions cut 1 base from V and 2 bases from J, with 6 bases between. The CDR3 sequence is CAWSDRGNQPQHF. The CDR3 DNA is TGTGCCTGGAGTGACAGGGGCAATCAGCCCCAGCATTTT.

This rearrangement joins TRBV10-2 to TRBJ1-2; 7 bases map to TRBD1. The CDR3 sequence is 16 residues long. CDR1 is WSHSY, CDR2 SAAADI, per germline. J gave up 0 bases and V 4 bases, and 8 bases lay outside the gene matches. The CDR3 protein is CASSGVGGGPNYGYTF. The CDR3 DNA is TGCGCCAGCAGTGGCGTAGGGGGCGGCCCTAACTATGGCTACACCTTC.

V gene TRBV25-1 combines with J gene TRBJ1-4, with TRBD1 identical over 7 bases. Germline V CDR1 and CDR2: MGHDK, SYGVNS. Trimming at V came to 8 bases and at J to 4 bases, leaving 7 bases not matched to a gene. The CDR3 length is 14 residues. The CDR3 spells CASPSRDSNEKLFF. CDR3 coding DNA: TGTGCCAGCCCGTCCCGGGACAGTAATGAAAAACTGTTTTTT.

V gene TRBV10-3 combines with J gene TRBJ2-1; TRBD2 might be the D (7 bases). V was cut by 6 bases and J by 5 bases, with 11 bases left in between. The CDR3 has 13 residues. The germline gives CDR1 ENHRY, CDR2 SYGVKD. The CDR3 spells CAISGGGDNEQFF. The CDR3 nucleotides read TGTGCCATCAGCGGAGGGGGGGACAATGAGCAGTTCTTC.

V and J are TRBV28 and TRBJ1-4, with a possible D match to TRBD1 (6 bases). Trimming shortened V by 5 bases and J by 8 bases, and 18 bases separated the two germline ends. The germline V gene has CDR1 MDHEN and CDR2 SYDVKM. CDR3 length equals 15 residues. This CDR3 reads CASSPRQAPTEKLFF. The CDR3 DNA reads as TGTGCCAGCAGTCCTAGACAGGCCCCTACGGAAAAACTGTTTTTT. Full variable domain (remainder filled in from reference TRBV28 and TRBJ1-4): DVKVTQSSRYLVKRTGEKVFLECVQDMDHENMFWYRQDPGLGLRLIYFSYDVKMKEKGDIPEGYSVSREKKERFSLILESASTNQTSMYLCASSPRQAPTEKLFFGSGTQLSVL.

This chain connects TRBV19 to TRBJ1-3; 7 nucleotides agree with TRBD1. The CDR3 contains 13 residues. The junction had 10 bases not matched to a gene; V was cut back by 6 bases and J by 11 bases. Per germline, CDR1 LNHDA and CDR2 SQIVND (reference sequence). The chain's CDR3 is CASRNRDSWAIYF. The CDR3 DNA follows: TGTGCCAGTAGAAACCGGGACAGCTGGGCCATATATTTT.

V usage is TRBV5-1 and J usage is TRBJ1-1, with 7 bases fitting TRBD1. CDR1 and CDR2 from the germline V gene are SGHRS and YFSETQ. The length of the CDR3 is 14 residues. The V gene end was trimmed by 0 bases and the J gene end by 8 bases; junction bases not matched to a gene: 7. DNA of the CDR3: TGCGCCAGCAGCTTGGCCGACAGGGTCATCGAAGCTTTCTTT. It encodes CASSLADRVIEAFF.

V gene TRBV19 combines with J gene TRBJ1-1; TRBD1 aligns across 9 bases. There are 14 residues in the CDR3. Germline V CDR1 and CDR2: LNHDA, SQIVND (reference sequence). V was clipped by 5 bases and J by 7 bases; unmatched bases: 8. The CDR3 spells CASSVNRGRGEAFF. In DNA form, the CDR3 reads TGTGCCAGTAGTGTCAACAGGGGGCGCGGTGAAGCTTTCTTT. Together with reference TRBV19 and TRBJ1-1, the CDR3 gives the full variable domain: DGGITQSPKYLFRKEGQNVTLSCEQNLNHDAMYWYRQDPGQGLRLIYYSQIVNDFQKGDIAEGYSVSREKKESFPLTVTSAQKNPTAFYLCASSVNRGRGEAFFGQGTRLTVV.

This clone was observed a single time. This rearrangement joins TRBV5-5 to TRBJ1-5, with TRBD1 matching 12 bases. The J segment lost 9 bases and the V segment lost 0 bases, leaving 4 bases of the junction unmatched. Germline V gives CDR1 SGHKS, CDR2 YYEKEE (reference sequence). The CDR3 spans 15 residues. The CDR3 loop is CASSLGGQGAWPQHF. DNA of the CDR3: TGTGCCAGCAGCTTGGGGGGACAGGGGGCCTGGCCCCAGCATTTT.

This chain links TRBV7-8 with TRBJ2-1; a possible D gene is TRBD2 (7 bases). From germline, CDR1 is SGHVS and CDR2 FQNEAQ. The length of the CDR3 is 19 residues. V dropped 1 base and J dropped 7 bases, with 26 bases sitting between them. In DNA form, the CDR3 reads TGTGCCAGCAGCTTAGTAACCGCGGGGGCCGGGGGGTCGAGGAATGAGCAGTTCTTC. Its protein is CASSLVTAGAGGSRNEQFF.

The rearrangement links TRBV4-2 to TRBJ1-3; D is perhaps TRBD1 (6 bases). Trimming stripped 0 bases from V and 4 bases from J, with 16 bases between. The length of the CDR3 is 17 residues. CDR1 LGHNA and CDR2 YNFKEQ come from the germline V gene. The CDR3 region has the DNA TGTGCCAGCAGCCAAGATCGGGTCGGGGGGCTCGGAAACACCATATATTTT. As protein: CASSQDRVGGLGNTIYF.

This clone was found once. The chain is built from TRBV5-1 and TRBJ1-1; 7 nucleotides line up with TRBD1. The trim removed 2 bases at V and 2 bases at J, leaving 3 bases unmatched. Germline-derived CDR1 and CDR2 are SGHRS and YFSETQ. The CDR3 contains 14 residues. The CDR3 loop is CASSFRDSNTEAFF. CDR3 coding DNA: TGCGCCAGCAGCTTCCGGGACAGTAACACTGAAGCTTTCTTT.

The chain combines TRBV18 with TRBJ2-7, with 14 bases lining up with TRBD2. J lost 4 bases, V lost 1 base, and 12 bases had no gene match. This CDR3 has 19 amino acids. Germline assignment: CDR1 KGHSH and CDR2 LQKENI. CDR3 in DNA: TGTGCCAGCTCACCACGGTGGATAGGACTAGCGGGAGGCAGATACGAGCAGTACTTC. Amino acids: CASSPRWIGLAGGRYEQYF.

The chain links TRBV9 to TRBJ2-2; D is undetermined. V shed 4 bases and J shed 7 bases, with 17 bases lying between them. The CDR3 runs to 15 residues. Germline CDR1 is SGDLS and CDR2 is YYNGEE. Here the CDR3 reads CASSPDFSRIGELFF. The CDR3 bases are TGTGCCAGCAGCCCCGATTTCAGTCGAATCGGGGAGCTGTTTTTT.

This chain joins TRBV7-2 and TRBJ1-6, with D possibly being TRBD1 (5 bases). V was shortened by 6 bases and J by 7 bases, with 10 bases between the two germline ends. The CDR3 sequence is 13 residues long. Germline CDR1 SGHTA, CDR2 FQGNSA. The CDR3 region is CASREQANSPLHF. In nucleotides, the CDR3 is TGTGCCAGCAGAGAACAGGCCAATTCACCCCTCCACTTT.